These 32 T cell receptor beta chains were sequenced from one sample in a study of T cells in Graves' hyperthyroidism and ophthalmopathy (dated by TCRdb to the late 2010s). To prepare the library, multiplex PCR was applied. TCRdb shows the sequencer as Illumina HiSeq 2000. TCR beta CDR3 regions were amplified from RNA transcripts. The TCR CDR3 was subjected to a first round of RT-PCR using the HTBI primer set and the Qiagen OneStep RT-PCR kit. TCRdb redid the processing of the public reads, applying fastp at Q25 and MiXCR, and retained in-frame beta chains. Entries that share a CDR3 protein sequence are merged under the most common genes and DNA. The table for this sample lists around 280,000 distinct CDR3 sequences; around 15% of them were counted only once. 7.9% of the sample is held by the ten biggest clonotypes. Sequenced input: blood. These receptors all come from a woman aged 35 to 49 with Graves' hyperthyroidism.

The chain joins TRBV19 to TRBJ1-3, with 10 bases fitting TRBD1. V dropped 6 bases and J dropped 8; count of bases not matched to a gene: 4. The CDR3 consists of 13 residues. Germline assignment: CDR1 LNHDA and CDR2 SQIVND (reference sequence). In DNA form, the CDR3 reads TGTGCCAGTAGGAGGACAGGGGGACACACCATATATTTT. Amino acids: CASRRTGGHTIYF.

This clonotype was counted many times. The chain is built from TRBV20-1 and TRBJ2-7; D not certain. The CDR3 has 12 amino acids. V lost 3 bases, J lost 1 base, and 7 bases lay in between. The germline V gene encodes CDR1 DFQATT and CDR2 SNEGSKA (reference sequence). CDR3 in amino acids: CSARQGSYEQYF. CDR3 coding DNA: TGCAGTGCTAGGCAAGGGTCCTACGAGCAGTACTTC.

The sample holds many counts of this clonotype. As DNA, the CDR3 is TGTGCCAGCAGTTTCCCGCCGGGACAGATCTTTTCGGGGGAGCAGTACTTC. Encoded protein: CASSFPPGQIFSGEQYF. The genes are TRBV28 and TRBJ2-7; 7 nucleotides align to TRBD1. This CDR3 comprises 17 residues. V lost 3 bases to trimming and J lost 7 bases; unmatched junction nucleotides: 18. CDR1 is MDHEN and CDR2 is SYDVKM in the germline V gene.

The rearrangement links TRBV14 to TRBJ2-6; D gene ambiguous. Germline V gives CDR1 SGHDN, CDR2 FVKESK. This CDR3 comprises 12 residues. The CDR3 protein is CASGTGANVLTF. The CDR3 DNA reads as TGTGCTTCTGGGACTGGGGCCAACGTCCTGACTTTC.

The chain carries TRBV25-1 and TRBJ1-1; D remains ambiguous. CDR3 length: 13 residues. Germline V gene lookup returns CDR1 MGHDK and CDR2 SYGVNS. Trimming stripped 3 bases from V and 8 bases from J, with 13 bases between. This CDR3 reads CASSDGFATEAFF. The CDR3 DNA is TGTGCCAGCAGTGATGGGTTCGCGACAGAAGCTTTCTTT.

This clonotype was counted many times. The CDR3 DNA follows: TGTGCCAGCAGCCAAGATCGACTGGGAGGCTACACCTTC. Amino acid sequence: CASSQDRLGGYTF. The chain is built from TRBV14 and TRBJ1-2, with D hard to call. The CDR3 length is 13 residues. V shed 0 bases and J shed 8 bases, with 10 bases lying between them. Germline V gene data show CDR1 as SGHDN and CDR2 as FVKESK.

This clonotype was counted only a few times. The rearrangement uses TRBV20-1 and TRBJ2-7, with TRBD2 as a possible D gene (6 bases). V was pared by 4 bases and J by 3 bases, with 16 bases between. The germline gives CDR1 DFQATT, CDR2 SNEGSKA (reference sequence). The CDR3 has 14 residues. The CDR3 DNA reads as TGCAGTGCTATTCATTCCGGGAGAGGCTACGAGCAGTACTTC. It translates to CSAIHSGRGYEQYF.

This clonotype was counted a few times. The CDR3 carries no conserved terminal phenylalanine or tryptophan, so it likely arises from a read error. The chain joins TRBV9 to TRBJ1-1; 7 nucleotides match TRBD1. The ends lost 4 bases at V and 4 bases at J; junction bases unmatched: 7. The CDR3 length is 14 residues. Per the germline V gene, CDR1 is SGDLS and CDR2 is YYNGEE. The CDR3 DNA follows: TGTGCCAGCAGCTCAGAGGGGGCGGGCACTGAAGCTTTCCTT. Its translation: CASSSEGAGTEAFL.

In its sample, this clonotype was seen many times. The gene calls are TRBV2 and TRBJ2-3; 8 bases are shared with TRBD2. The CDR3 contains 16 residues. The germline CDR1 and CDR2 sequences are SNHLY and FYNNEI. Trimming removed 1 base from V and 2 bases from J; junction bases left unmatched: 5. CDR3 sequence: CASSEGSGANTDTQYF. CDR3 DNA sequence: TGTGCCAGCAGTGAAGGTAGCGGGGCCAACACAGATACGCAGTATTTT.

The genes are TRBV2 and TRBJ1-2; 9 bases map to TRBD1. The CDR3 totals 15 residues. The germline V gene has CDR1 SNHLY and CDR2 FYNNEI. V lost 4 bases and J lost 4; bases outside the gene matches: 7. The CDR3: CASSGRQGEFYGYTF. DNA for the CDR3: TGTGCCAGCAGTGGGAGACAGGGGGAATTCTATGGCTACACCTTC.

Many counts were recorded for this clonotype. The chain carries TRBV13 and TRBJ1-1; D perhaps matches TRBD1 (5 bases). This CDR3 comprises 13 residues. V gave up 1 base and J gave up 6 bases, with 9 bases separating them. Germline assignment: CDR1 PRHDT and CDR2 FYEKMQ (reference sequence). CDR3 nucleotide sequence: TGTGCCAGCAGCTTAGTCCGGGGGTCTGAAGCTTTCTTT. This sequence encodes CASSLVRGSEAFF.

This clonotype was counted at least ten times. V usage is TRBV6-1 and J usage is TRBJ1-3, with D tentatively TRBD1 (5 bases). The CDR3 loop spans 16 amino acids. The V end was cut by 6 bases, the J end by 4 bases, with 19 bases between. Germline V gives CDR1 MNHNS, CDR2 SASEGT. The CDR3 is CASSNGAVMLGNTIYF. The CDR3 bases are TGTGCCAGCAGCAACGGGGCAGTAATGTTAGGAAACACCATATATTTT.

This clonotype was counted at least ten times. This chain joins TRBV6-2 or TRBV6-3 and TRBJ2-7; D unclear. The CDR3 is made up of 13 amino acids. CDR1 and CDR2 from the germline V gene are MNHEY and SVGEGT. The V gene lost 6 bases and the J gene lost 5 bases, with 14 bases spanning the gap. CDR3 amino acids: CASRRQKGHEQYF. The CDR3 DNA follows: TGTGCCAGCAGAAGGCAAAAGGGTCACGAGCAGTACTTC.

This clonotype was detected ten times or more. The chain has TRBV3-1 and TRBJ2-1; 9 bases fit TRBD1. CDR3 length: 15 residues. Germline loops: CDR1 LGHDT, CDR2 YNNKEL (reference sequence). The V and J ends lost 4 bases and 5 bases, in that order; junction bases with no gene match: 6. CDR3 in amino acids: CASSPYRGPNNEQFF. The CDR3 nucleotides are TGTGCCAGCAGCCCTTACAGGGGGCCTAACAATGAGCAGTTCTTC.

The chain uses TRBV10-3 and TRBJ2-3, with 11 bases aligning to TRBD2. CDR3 length equals 14 residues. Per germline, CDR1 ENHRY and CDR2 SYGVKD. With V trimmed by 0 bases and J by 11 bases, 4 bases remained unmatched. Written as DNA, the CDR3 is TGTGCCATCAGTGAGTCCCCGACTAGCGGGAAGCAGTATTTT. Its translation is CAISESPTSGKQYF.

This clonotype was recorded many times. The CDR3 nucleotides read TGCAGCGTTGACAGGGGGGACATTCAGTACTTC. Translated, it gives CSVDRGDIQYF. The chain links TRBV29-1 to TRBJ2-4, with D tentatively TRBD1 (7 bases). V was clipped by 3 bases and J by 8 bases, with 8 bases between them. CDR3 size: 11 residues. The germline CDR1 and CDR2 sequences are SQVTM and ANQGSEA.

This clonotype showed up many times. This chain links TRBV3-1 with TRBJ2-3; D is ambiguous. Germline V gene sequence: CDR1 LGHDT, CDR2 YNNKEL (reference sequence). V lost 4 bases and J lost 1, with 15 bases in between. This CDR3 comprises 16 residues. CDR3 protein: CASSLSTPDRTDTQYF. CDR3 nucleotides: TGTGCCAGCAGCCTTTCTACGCCGGACCGCACAGATACGCAGTATTTT.

This clonotype was recorded a few times. With a much larger clone just one base away, this may be a read error. This chain links TRBV7-9 with TRBJ1-2, with TRBD1 matching 11 bases. The germline V gene encodes CDR1 SEHNR and CDR2 FQNEAQ (reference sequence). The CDR3 contains 13 residues. The chain's CDR3 is CAGSTGTGGGYTF. In nucleotides, the CDR3 is TGTGCCGGCAGCACCGGGACAGGGGGTGGCTACACCTTC.

This clonotype was picked up many times. This chain uses TRBV24-1 with TRBJ1-2; D is unclear. The CDR3 loop spans 13 amino acids. Trimming cost V 4 bases and J 2 bases, with 7 bases left between them. CDR1 and CDR2 from the germline V gene are KGHDR and SFDVKD. CDR3 in amino acids: CATSESRNYGYTF. CDR3 in DNA: TGTGCCACCAGTGAGTCCAGAAACTATGGCTACACCTTC.

Only a few counts were recorded for this clonotype. Given a much more abundant clone one base away, this may be a read error. The chain is built from TRBV11-2 and TRBJ2-7; D gene uncertain. Germline CDR1 reads SGHAT; CDR2 reads FQNNGV. The CDR3 has 11 amino acids. CDR3 bases: TGTGCCAGCAGCTCCACGGACGAGCAGTGCTTC. Translating gives CASSSTDEQCF.

This clonotype was seen many times. V gene TRBV6-1 combines with J gene TRBJ1-3; no clear D gene. V shed 3 bases and J shed 0 bases, with 9 bases lying between them. The CDR3 covers 15 residues. CDR1 is MNHNS and CDR2 is SASEGT in the germline V gene. CDR3: CASSDRYSSGNTIYF. The CDR3 nucleotides read TGTGCCAGCAGTGACCGCTATAGCTCTGGAAACACCATATATTTT.

This clonotype was observed a few times. The V gene is TRBV6-1, the J gene TRBJ2-5, with unresolved D. V lost 4 bases and J 5 bases, leaving 11 bases between the germline ends. In germline, CDR1 is MNHNS, CDR2 SASEGT. The CDR3 has 13 residues. The CDR3 sequence: CASSVTARETQYF. The CDR3, as DNA: TGTGCCAGCAGTGTTACTGCGAGGGAGACCCAGTACTTC.

This clonotype was seen repeatedly, ten times or more. CDR3 DNA: TGTGCCAGCAGTGAACTAGCGGGGGGGGATACGCAGTATTTT. Its protein product is CASSELAGGDTQYF. This chain links TRBV6-1 with TRBJ2-3, with 12 bases that match TRBD2. The ends lost 2 bases at V and 6 bases at J; junction bases unmatched: 0. From germline, CDR1 is MNHNS and CDR2 SASEGT. This CDR3 is built from 14 residues.

This clonotype was found many times. The chain links TRBV20-1 to TRBJ2-7; 9 nucleotides line up with TRBD2. The CDR3 runs to 13 residues. Germline V gene sequence: CDR1 DFQATT, CDR2 SNEGSKA (reference sequence). V was clipped by 4 bases and J by 3 bases; unmatched bases: 4. CDR3 DNA: TGCAGTGCTAAGACTAGCGGCGACTACGAGCAGTACTTC. Its protein product is CSAKTSGDYEQYF.

This clonotype was detected ten times or more. The chain recombines TRBV18 with TRBJ2-1; D uncertain. The CDR3 consists of 13 residues. Trimming shortened V by 0 bases and J by 9 bases, and 9 bases separated the two germline ends. Germline CDR1 KGHSH, CDR2 LQKENI. The CDR3 nucleotides read TGTGCCAGCTCACCACCGAGGACGATTGAGCAGTTCTTC. Its protein product is CASSPPRTIEQFF.

In this sample, this clonotype turned up a few times. V is TRBV10-3 and J is TRBJ2-5; perhaps TRBD2 as D (6 bases). The germline gives CDR1 ENHRY, CDR2 SYGVKD. The V end lost 7 bases, the J end lost 5 bases, and 17 bases lay between the germline ends. The CDR3 spans 14 residues. CDR3 bases: TGTGCCATCATCTTTCCGGGACTCTGGGAGACCCAGTACTTC. Translated, it gives CAIIFPGLWETQYF.

This chain joins TRBV24-1 and TRBJ1-5; D may be TRBD1 (6 bases). Germline CDR1 KGHDR, CDR2 SFDVKD. The V and J ends lost 7 bases and 6 bases respectively, with 12 bases between them. This CDR3 has 13 amino acids. The CDR3 reads CATSPGVGQPQHF. Written as DNA, the CDR3 is TGTGCCACCAGCCCAGGGGTGGGTCAGCCCCAGCATTTT.

This clonotype occurred a few times. This sequence joins TRBV3-1 and TRBJ1-2, with D maybe TRBD1 (6 bases). The length of the CDR3 is 15 residues. The V and J ends lost 2 bases and 2 bases respectively, with 12 bases between them. Germline V gene data show CDR1 as LGHDT and CDR2 as YNNKEL (reference sequence). This CDR3 reads CASSQFPGANYGYTF. CDR3 in DNA: TGTGCCAGCAGCCAATTCCCAGGGGCCAACTATGGCTACACCTTC.

This chain connects TRBV14 to TRBJ2-5, with 10 bases identical to TRBD2. Germline V lookup: CDR1 SGHDN, CDR2 FVKESK. With V trimmed by 1 base and J by 2 bases, 19 bases remained unmatched. This CDR3 spans 21 amino acids. The CDR3 sequence: CASSQVTGTSVNLEGQETQYF. CDR3 DNA: TGTGCCAGCAGCCAAGTGACCGGGACTAGCGTGAACCTTGAGGGGCAAGAGACCCAGTACTTC.

The chain combines TRBV2 with TRBJ1-2, with 8 positions matching TRBD1. Germline V gene lookup returns CDR1 SNHLY and CDR2 FYNNEI. The ends lost 5 bases at V and 1 base at J; junction bases unmatched: 6. This CDR3 spans 15 amino acids. The DNA for the CDR3 is TGTGCCAGCAGTCCCTTCGGACAGGGTAACTATGGCTACACCTTC. Translating gives CASSPFGQGNYGYTF.

On this clonotype: Mismatch with germline at one junction end may stem from a read error. The chain combines TRBV4-1 with TRBJ2-7, with TRBD1 matching 9 bases. Germline CDR1 is MGHRA and CDR2 is YSYEKL. This CDR3 spans 16 amino acids. The CDR3 region is CASSPQTGGTSVEQYF. The CDR3 nucleotides are TGTGCCAGCAGCCCGCAGACAGGGGGGACTTCGGTCGAGCAGTACTTC.

This rearrangement joins TRBV29-1 to TRBJ2-3, with D possibly being TRBD1 (6 bases). The V end lost 6 bases, the J end lost 1 base, and 14 bases lay between the germline ends. CDR1 and CDR2 (germline): SQVTM, ANQGSEA. There are 14 residues in the CDR3. The CDR3 DNA reads as TGCAGCGTCATATTACAGGGTGGCACAGATACGCAGTATTTT. It translates to CSVILQGGTDTQYF.